This T cell receptor beta chain was profiled in a study of T cell changes during pregnancy in multiple sclerosis. This table comes from immunoSEQ multiplex PCR, and its TCRdb copy is limited to in-frame clones, with some not included. The sample shows some 30,000 clones, about 90% of them seen only once. Trimming cost V 3 bases and J 4 bases, with 18 bases left between them. The CDR3 has 16 residues. Germline V CDR1 and CDR2: MGHRA, YSYEKL. Sequenced material: CD8+ T cells from peripheral blood mononuclear cells, taken in the second trimester of pregnancy. The clonotype comes from a female donor with multiple sclerosis, enrolled in a pregnancy study. The genes are TRBV4-1 and TRBJ1-2; D might be TRBD1 (5 bases). CDR3 nucleotides: TGCGCCAGCAGCCAGGGGCCCGCGACCGACCTCTATGGCTACACCTTC. Protein: CASSQGPATDLYGYTF.